The rows below give T cell receptor beta chains drawn from one sample of a study of blood T cell repertoires in COVID-19. Assay used: immunoSEQ multiplex PCR; TCRdb lists only in-frame clones, some missing. The repertoire holds over 250,000 clones, with 65% to 90% as singletons. The sequenced material came from peripheral blood. Receptor source: a woman between 70 and 85 years old with COVID-19, enrolled during active disease. Each CDR3 is given with its conserved first and last residue. A D gene is named only where the DNA matches it firmly. The size of a clone is reported for some rows only, either as once, few or many, or as a class for expanded clones.

D,size,J,V,DNA,CDR3
TRBD1,NA,TRBJ1-2,TRBV10-2,TGCGCCAGCAGGGGGACAGGGACAAGTGGAGACTATGGCTACACCTTC,CASRGTGTSGDYGYTF
NA,NA,TRBJ2-2,TRBV19,TGTGCCAGTAGTATAAGGAGGGCCCTGAACACCGGGGAGCTGTTTTTT,CASSIRRALNTGELFF
TRBD2,NA,TRBJ2-7,TRBV28,TGTGCCAGCAGCCGCCAGTTTAGCGGGGGGGCGAGCGAGCAGTACTTC,CASSRQFSGGASEQYF
TRBD1,NA,TRBJ2-5,TRBV24-1,TGTGCCACCAGTGATACGACAGGGATCCAAGAGACCCAGTACTTC,CATSDTTGIQETQYF
NA,NA,TRBJ2-7,TRBV29-1,TGCACCCTTCCCAGTCTCTCCTACGAGCAGTACTTC,CTLPSLSYEQYF
NA,many,TRBJ2-7,TRBV2,TGTGCCAGCAGTCGCGGCCTCTTTAATTGGCAGGGTCCGTCCTACGAGCAGTACTTC,CASSRGLFNWQGPSYEQYF
NA,NA,TRBJ2-5,TRBV27,TGTGCCAGCAGTCCCACACTAGCCTTATGGTACCAAGAGACCCAGTACTTC,CASSPTLALWYQETQYF
NA,NA,TRBJ2-7,TRBV3-1/TRBV3-2,TGTGCCAGCAGCCTCCTGACAGGTTTTACCTACGAGCAGTACTTC,CASSLLTGFTYEQYF
TRBD1,NA,TRBJ2-1,TRBV2,TGTGCCAGCAGTCCCGCGGACAGGGGGCGAAAGGAGCAGTTCTTC,CASSPADRGRKEQFF
NA,NA,TRBJ1-1,TRBV7-2,TGTGCCAGCAGCTTGAAGGGGATGAACACTGAAGCTTTCTTT,CASSLKGMNTEAFF
NA,NA,TRBJ1-1,TRBV23-1,TGCGCCAGCAGTCAATCGAGCTATGAAGCTTTCTTT,CASSQSSYEAFF
NA,NA,TRBJ2-5,TRBV6-2/TRBV6-3,TGTGCCAGCAGTTATCGGGGGACCCAGTACTTC,CASSYRGTQYF
TRBD1,NA,TRBJ1-3,TRBV5-8,TGTGCCAGCAGCTACAGGGGGCCCTCTGGAAACACCATATATTTT,CASSYRGPSGNTIYF
NA,NA,TRBJ2-1,TRBV5-1,TGCGCCAGCTCCGGGACAGAGCAGTTCTTC,CASSGTEQFF
NA,once,TRBJ1-5,TRBV6-5,TGTGCCAGCAGTTCAGTAGATGGGGCTAGCAATCAGCCCCAGCATTTT,CASSSVDGASNQPQHF
TRBD2,NA,TRBJ2-1,TRBV4-3,TGCGCCAGCAGCCCTGGACTAGCGGGGGGCGTATACAATGAGCAGTTCTTC,CASSPGLAGGVYNEQFF
TRBD1,NA,TRBJ2-3,TRBV5-1,TGCGCCAGCAGCTTCGGTGGGACAGGGTCAGGCGATACGCAGTATTTT,CASSFGGTGSGDTQYF
TRBD1,NA,TRBJ2-3,TRBV27,TGTGCCAGCAGTTCGTCCGGGACAGGGCTTGAGAGCACAGATACGCAGTATTTT,CASSSSGTGLESTDTQYF
TRBD1,few,TRBJ2-6,TRBV28,TGTGCCAGCACTCCAAGGGGGCCAATCGGGGCCAACGTCCTGACTTTC,CASTPRGPIGANVLTF
NA,NA,TRBJ2-5,TRBV7-9,TGTGCCAGCAGCTTACTACTAGATATGGAGACCCAGTACTTC,CASSLLLDMETQYF
NA,NA,TRBJ2-1,TRBV2,TGTGCCAGCCGTCAGGGGAGCTCCTACAATGAGCAGTTCTTC,CASRQGSSYNEQFF
NA,NA,TRBJ1-5,TRBV21-1,TGTGCCAGCAGCAAGCGACAGGGGAATTGGCAGCCCCAGCATTTT,CASSKRQGNWQPQHF
TRBD1,NA,TRBJ1-1,TRBV10-1,TGCGCCAGCAGCGGACAGGGAGTGGAAACTGAAGCTTTCTTT,CASSGQGVETEAFF
NA,NA,TRBJ2-4,TRBV15,TGTGCCACCAGCAGAGATTTTAACCCAGGGATTTTAGCCAAAAACATTCAGTACTTC,CATSRDFNPGILAKNIQYF
TRBD2,NA,TRBJ2-7,TRBV19,TGTGCCAGTAGTATGATCAGCGGGGTCGGTTACGAGCAGTACTTC,CASSMISGVGYEQYF
NA,NA,TRBJ2-7,TRBV4-2,TGTGCCAGCAGCCAAGGGCGGAGGGAATTTGGTCCTCTCGAGCAGTACTTC,CASSQGRREFGPLEQYF
TRBD1,few,TRBJ2-3,TRBV6-6,TGTGCCAGCAGTTGGACAGGGGGCAGTACAGATACGCAGTATTTT,CASSWTGGSTDTQYF
TRBD1,once,TRBJ2-1,TRBV4-2,TGTGCCAGCAGCCAAGCCGGGACAGGGGATTACAATGAGCAGTTCTTC,CASSQAGTGDYNEQFF
TRBD1,NA,TRBJ1-2,TRBV11-3,TGTGCCAGCAGCCCGGGACAGGGGTATGGCTACACCTTC,CASSPGQGYGYTF
TRBD1,NA,TRBJ1-1,TRBV2,TGTGCCAGCAGTCAAACAGGGGGCTGGATTATGAACACTGAAGCTTTCTTT,CASSQTGGWIMNTEAFF
NA,few,TRBJ1-2,TRBV18,TGTGCCAGCTCACCACCTCCGGGTGGCTACACCTTC,CASSPPPGGYTF
TRBD1,NA,TRBJ1-2,TRBV10-3,TGTGCCATCAGCCAAGGAGACGACAGGGGGCGAGGCTATGGCTACACCTTC,CAISQGDDRGRGYGYTF
NA,few,TRBJ2-7,TRBV3-1/TRBV3-2,TGTGCCAGCAGCCAAGAACCAACCCTCGTCCAGCGGGCTTTTTACGAGCAGTACTTC,CASSQEPTLVQRAFYEQYF
TRBD1,NA,TRBJ1-5,TRBV19,TGTGCCAGTAGTTCTCTCCCGGGACAGGGTTGGGTAGGTCAGCCCCAGCATTTT,CASSSLPGQGWVGQPQHF
TRBD1,once,TRBJ2-7,TRBV7-9,TGTGCCAGCAGCCCCCGGACAGGGTGGAACGAGCAGTACTTC,CASSPRTGWNEQYF
TRBD2,NA,TRBJ2-4,TRBV7-9,TGTGCCAGCAGCTTATCTAGCGGGGGGGCTGCCGACATTCAGTACTTC,CASSLSSGGAADIQYF
TRBD2,NA,TRBJ2-5,TRBV9,TGTGCCAGCAGCGCCACAAGCGGACTAGCGGGGGCAGAGACCCAGTACTTC,CASSATSGLAGAETQYF
TRBD2,NA,TRBJ2-1,TRBV5-1,TGCGCCAGCAGCCTGAAGGAGCGGGGGGGCACAGATGAGCAGTTCTTC,CASSLKERGGTDEQFF
NA,NA,TRBJ1-1,TRBV7-2,TGTGCCAGCAGCTTTGACTGGGAGTGGGCTGAAGCTTTCTTT,CASSFDWEWAEAFF
NA,NA,TRBJ1-1,TRBV9,TGTGCCAGCAGCGTAGTAACTATGAACACTGAAGCTTTCTTT,CASSVVTMNTEAFF
TRBD1,NA,TRBJ1-6,TRBV4-3,TGCGCCAGCAGCCGTACTGACAGGGATTATAATTCACCCCTCCACTTT,CASSRTDRDYNSPLHF
TRBD1,NA,TRBJ1-2,TRBV24-1,TGTGCCACCAGTGTCGCAACCGGGACAGGCTATGGCTACACCTTC,CATSVATGTGYGYTF